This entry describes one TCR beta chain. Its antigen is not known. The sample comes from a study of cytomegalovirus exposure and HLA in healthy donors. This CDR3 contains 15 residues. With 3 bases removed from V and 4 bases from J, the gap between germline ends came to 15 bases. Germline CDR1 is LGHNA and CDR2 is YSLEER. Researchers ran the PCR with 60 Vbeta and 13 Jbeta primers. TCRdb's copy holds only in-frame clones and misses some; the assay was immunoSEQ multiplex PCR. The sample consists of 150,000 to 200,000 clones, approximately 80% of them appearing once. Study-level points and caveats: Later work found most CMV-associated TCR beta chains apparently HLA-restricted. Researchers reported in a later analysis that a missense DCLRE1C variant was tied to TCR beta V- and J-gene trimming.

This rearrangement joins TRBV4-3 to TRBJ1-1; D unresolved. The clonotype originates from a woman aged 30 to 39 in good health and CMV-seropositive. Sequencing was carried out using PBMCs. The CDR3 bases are TGCGCCAGCAGCCAGGCGACCCGCGGAGCCACTGAAGCTTTCTTT. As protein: CASSQATRGATEAFF.